The rows below give T cell receptor beta chains drawn from one sample of a study of T cells in Graves' hyperthyroidism and ophthalmopathy. TCRdb re-analysed the multiplex PCR reads in MiXCR, keeping a single row per CDR3 protein. The sample has 560,000 or so distinct CDR3 sequences, 46% seen once. The sample comprised peripheral blood or thyroid tissue (not recorded which). These receptors were obtained from a woman aged 18-29 years with Graves' hyperthyroidism. The CDR3 runs from the conserved cysteine through the conserved F or W.

CSAQQETQYF	TRBV29-1	TRBJ2-5
CASSPRAANEKLFF	TRBV7-6	TRBJ1-4
CASSYVGDTEAFF	TRBV2	TRBJ1-1
CAIRPTGPGYTLHF	TRBV10-3	TRBJ1-6
CASSPDGGSDEQYF	TRBV9	TRBJ2-7
CASSGLIARQETQYF	TRBV18	TRBJ2-5
CASSFSGKVTGELFF	TRBV2	TRBJ2-2
CASSEGTSDGYTF	TRBV2	TRBJ1-2
CASSSQARQPQHF	TRBV12-3/TRBV12-4	TRBJ1-5
CASRSGTEGPGSQHF	TRBV2	TRBJ1-5
CSLTGEETQYF	TRBV29-1	TRBJ2-5
CASSLGVEDYGYTF	TRBV7-2	TRBJ1-2
CSAGRDIAYEQYF	TRBV20-1	TRBJ2-7
CATSDLSGQGGGTQYF	TRBV24-1	TRBJ2-3
CASSPPLHEETQYF	TRBV6-1	TRBJ2-5
CSVEGQDGELFF	TRBV29-1	TRBJ2-2
CASSETGLSYEQYF	TRBV7-9	TRBJ2-7